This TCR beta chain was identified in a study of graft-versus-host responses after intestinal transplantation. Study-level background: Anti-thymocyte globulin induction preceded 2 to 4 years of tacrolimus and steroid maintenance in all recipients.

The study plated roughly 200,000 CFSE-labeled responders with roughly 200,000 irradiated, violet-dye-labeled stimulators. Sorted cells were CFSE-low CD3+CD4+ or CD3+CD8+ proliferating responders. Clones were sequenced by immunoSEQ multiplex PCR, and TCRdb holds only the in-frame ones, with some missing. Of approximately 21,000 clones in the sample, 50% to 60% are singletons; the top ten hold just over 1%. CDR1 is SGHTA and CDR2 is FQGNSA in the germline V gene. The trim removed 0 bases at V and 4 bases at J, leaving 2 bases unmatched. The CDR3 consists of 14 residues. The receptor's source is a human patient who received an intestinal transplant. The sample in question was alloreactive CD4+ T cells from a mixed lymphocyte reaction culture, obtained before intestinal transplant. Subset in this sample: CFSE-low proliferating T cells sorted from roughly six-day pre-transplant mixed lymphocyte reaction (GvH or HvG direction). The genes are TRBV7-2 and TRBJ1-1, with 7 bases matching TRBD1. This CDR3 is CASSLASGGTEAFF. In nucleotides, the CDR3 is TGTGCCAGCAGCTTAGCTTCAGGGGGCACTGAAGCTTTCTTT.